The 6 T cell receptor beta chains in this list originate from one sample, sequenced in a study of cytomegalovirus exposure and HLA in healthy donors. Researchers ran the PCR with 60 Vbeta and 13 Jbeta primers. TCRdb keeps only in-frame clones here, not all; method: immunoSEQ multiplex PCR. The sample has 210,000 or so clones, 75% to 85% seen once. The sequencing sample was made of PBMCs. These receptors all come from a girl between 10 and 17 years old in good health and CMV-seronegative.

V is TRBV30 and J is TRBJ2-5; D is undetermined. V was shortened by 1 base and J by 7 bases, with 10 bases between the two germline ends. This CDR3 is 12 amino acids long. CDR1 and CDR2 from the germline V gene are GTSNPN and SVGIG (reference sequence). The CDR3 nucleotides read TGTGCCTGGAGTGCTTCGTTTCGGACCCAGTACTTC. Its protein is CAWSASFRTQYF.

This clone was observed once. This CDR3 reads CASSGDRGRIYGYTF. CDR3 coding DNA: TGTGCCAGCAGTGGTGACAGGGGGCGTATCTATGGCTACACCTTC. This chain joins TRBV6-1 and TRBJ1-2, with 10 bases that match TRBD1. Trimming took 4 bases from V and 4 from J; bases not matched to a gene: 6. Germline V gene sequence: CDR1 MNHNS, CDR2 SASEGT. This CDR3 is built from 15 residues.

This chain uses TRBV7-3 with TRBJ1-1; TRBD1 might be the D (5 bases). Trimming shortened V by 5 bases and J by 4 bases, and 17 bases separated the two germline ends. The germline V gene has CDR1 SGHTA and CDR2 FQGTGA. The CDR3 is made up of 15 amino acids. CDR3 in amino acids: CASSVGAGRSTEAFF. As DNA, the CDR3 is TGTGCCAGCAGCGTAGGGGCTGGACGGAGCACTGAAGCTTTCTTT.

The chain recombines TRBV6-1 with TRBJ1-1; perhaps TRBD1 as D (6 bases). Germline CDR1 MNHNS, CDR2 SASEGT. V lost 4 bases to trimming and J lost 4 bases, with 13 bases between them. The CDR3 spans 14 residues. The CDR3 protein is CASSVGGSGTEAFF. The CDR3 DNA reads as TGTGCCAGCAGTGTAGGGGGTTCGGGCACTGAAGCTTTCTTT.

This clone was seen a single time. The chain combines TRBV25-1 with TRBJ2-5; 12 nucleotides line up with TRBD1. The germline gives CDR1 MGHDK, CDR2 SYGVNS. After removal of 6 bases from V and 4 bases from J, the junction contained 6 bases not matched to a gene. The CDR3 is 15 residues long. CDR3 sequence reads: CASSPGTGGLETQYF. The CDR3 region has the DNA TGTGCCAGCAGCCCCGGGACAGGGGGCCTAGAGACCCAGTACTTC.

Only one count was recorded for this clone. The CDR3 sequence is CSVGEGETQYF. As DNA, the CDR3 is TGCAGCGTGGGGGAGGGGGAGACCCAGTACTTC. The chain couples TRBV29-1 to TRBJ2-5, with 7 bases lining up with TRBD2. Trimming cost V 6 bases and J 5 bases; bases outside gene matches: 3. Per germline, CDR1 SQVTM and CDR2 ANQGSEA. The CDR3 runs to 11 residues.